The 14 T cell receptor beta chains listed next were all sequenced from one sample in a study of glioma-infiltrating T cells after dendritic cell vaccination. Method: immunoSEQ multiplex PCR; TCRdb's copy keeps in-frame clones and lacks some. This sample has around 67,000 clones, with around 81% found just once. Source: blood, taken before dendritic cell vaccination. All receptors come from a human donor with glioblastoma.

J is TRBJ1-2 and V is TRBV6-6; 8 bases are a match to TRBD1. The CDR3 has 14 amino acids. J was trimmed by 6 bases and V by 2 bases; bases with no gene match: 5. In germline, CDR1 is MNHNY, CDR2 SVGAGI (reference sequence). CDR3 nucleotides: TGTGCCAGCAGTTACACTCAGGGGGCTGATGGCTACACCTTC. Protein product: CASSYTQGADGYTF.

The genes are TRBV7-8 and TRBJ2-3, with TRBD2 as a possible D gene (6 bases). Trimming pared 4 bases from V and 8 bases from J, leaving 13 bases between. CDR1 SGHVS and CDR2 FQNEAQ come from the germline V gene. CDR3 length: 13 residues. The CDR3 reads CASSSQPEGTQYF. CDR3 sequence (DNA): TGTGCCAGCAGCTCCCAACCGGAGGGTACGCAGTATTTT.

This clone turned up a few times. The chain is built from TRBV7-9 and TRBJ1-1; D is unresolved. Germline V CDR1 and CDR2: SEHNR, FQNEAQ (reference sequence). Trimming pared 1 base from V and 4 bases from J, leaving 16 bases between. The CDR3 has 16 amino acids. The CDR3 reads CASSLGGSQYGTEAFF. CDR3 in DNA: TGTGCCAGCAGCTTAGGCGGCAGTCAGTATGGCACTGAAGCTTTCTTT. The full variable domain, its missing parts supplied by reference TRBV7-9 and TRBJ1-1, is DTGVSQNPRHKITKRGQNVTFRCDPISEHNRLYWYRQTLGQGPEFLTYFQNEAQLEKSRLLSDRFSAERPKGSFSTLEIQRTEQGDSAMYLCASSLGGSQYGTEAFFGQGTRLTVV.

The chain joins TRBV7-3 to TRBJ2-2, with 8 bases lining up with TRBD2. Trimming at V came to 5 bases and at J to 6 bases, leaving 8 bases not matched to a gene. The CDR3 consists of 15 residues. Germline CDR1 is SGHTA and CDR2 is FQGTGA. CDR3 coding DNA: TGTGCCAGCAGCCCCGGGGGGGGATTTTCCGGGGAGCTGTTTTTT. It codes for CASSPGGGFSGELFF. Full variable domain (rest looked up from reference TRBV7-3 and TRBJ2-2): GAGVSQTPSNKVTEKGKYVELRCDPISGHTALYWYRQSLGQGPEFLIYFQGTGAADDSGLPNDRFFAVRPEGSVSTLKIQRTERGDSAVYLCASSPGGGFSGELFFGEGSRLTVL.

This clone was seen a single time. The V and J genes are TRBV7-2 and TRBJ1-1; the match to TRBD1 covers 7 bases. Losses at the gene ends were 6 bases for V and 4 bases for J; bases not matched to a gene: 5. The CDR3 sequence is 13 residues long. Looked up from germline, CDR1 is SGHTA and CDR2 is FQGNSA. The CDR3 DNA reads as TGTGCCAGCAGTCGGGACAGCAGCACTGAAGCTTTCTTT. This sequence encodes CASSRDSSTEAFF.

V and J are TRBV11-1 and TRBJ2-7, with D maybe TRBD2 (6 bases). Trimming left V 3 bases short and J 1 base short, with 13 bases between. The CDR3 totals 15 residues. The germline V gene encodes CDR1 SGHAT and CDR2 FQDESV (reference sequence). The CDR3 DNA reads TGTGCCAGCAGCTTCTTAAGGGGAGGATCCTACGAGCAGTACTTC. It specifies CASSFLRGGSYEQYF.

V usage is TRBV10-3 and J usage is TRBJ2-7, with D possibly being TRBD2 (6 bases). The germline gives CDR1 ENHRY, CDR2 SYGVKD. This CDR3 comprises 13 residues. Trimming pared 11 bases from V and 1 base from J, leaving 15 bases between. CDR3 in DNA: TGTGCCTCAAACCGGGACTCTTCCTACGAGCAGTACTTC. This sequence encodes CASNRDSSYEQYF.

This clone was observed a single time. The chain joins TRBV6-1 to TRBJ2-7; 12 bases fit TRBD1. After removal of 5 bases from V and 1 base from J, the junction contained 3 bases not matched to a gene. Looked up from germline, CDR1 is MNHNS and CDR2 is SASEGT. There are 15 residues in the CDR3. CDR3 coding DNA: TGTGCCAGCAGTTCGGGACAGGGGGCGTCCTACGAGCAGTACTTC. Amino acids: CASSSGQGASYEQYF.

The J gene is TRBJ1-4, the V gene TRBV5-5, with D perhaps matching TRBD1 (6 bases). The CDR3 extends over 15 amino acids. Trimming shortened V by 6 bases and J by 6 bases, and 18 bases separated the two germline ends. The V gene's germline CDR1 is SGHKS and CDR2 YYEKEE (reference sequence). The CDR3 nucleotides read TGTGCCAGCACCCCGGTTTGGACAGCGGATGAAAAACTGTTTTTT. As protein: CASTPVWTADEKLFF.

V is TRBV30 and J is TRBJ2-7; 8 nucleotides agree with TRBD1. Per the germline V gene, CDR1 is GTSNPN and CDR2 is SVGIG (reference sequence). V was pared by 2 bases and J by 5 bases, with 8 bases of the junction left unmatched. The CDR3 contains 14 residues. The CDR3 region is CAWSHGQGGHEQYF. The CDR3 nucleotides read TGTGCCTGGAGTCACGGACAGGGTGGGCACGAGCAGTACTTC.

V gene TRBV5-4 combines with J gene TRBJ1-2, with TRBD1 identical over 7 bases. This CDR3 has 14 amino acids. Germline lookup yields CDR1 SGHNT and CDR2 YYREEE (reference sequence). V was pared by 3 bases and J by 1 base, with 3 bases of the junction left unmatched. Written as DNA, the CDR3 is TGTGCCAGCAGCTACCGACAGGGTAACTATGGCTACACCTTC. Protein product: CASSYRQGNYGYTF.

CDR3 in DNA: TGTGCCAGCAGCATATTAGCGGGGTACACCGGGGAGCTGTTTTTT. Translation gives CASSILAGYTGELFF. The chain is built from TRBV5-6 and TRBJ2-2; 8 positions match TRBD2. The CDR3 covers 15 residues. Per germline, CDR1 SGHDT and CDR2 YYEEEE. Trimming at V came to 4 bases and at J to 3 bases, leaving 5 bases not matched to a gene.

In this sample, this clone turned up once. This chain connects TRBV6-5 to TRBJ2-7; the match to TRBD1 covers 11 bases. The CDR3 runs to 16 residues. Germline trimming cut 2 bases from V and 3 bases from J; bases unmatched to any gene: 6. CDR1 is MNHEY, CDR2 SVGAGI, per germline. The chain's CDR3 is CASSYALGTGGYEQYF. The CDR3, as DNA: TGTGCCAGCAGTTACGCCCTTGGGACAGGGGGCTACGAGCAGTACTTC.

This sequence joins TRBV7-9 and TRBJ2-2, with 7 bases that match TRBD2. CDR3 length: 15 amino acids. Germline assignment: CDR1 SEHNR and CDR2 FQNEAQ (reference sequence). Trimming cost V 5 bases and J 4 bases; bases outside gene matches: 7. CDR3 in amino acids: CASSPRDYFTGELFF. The CDR3 nucleotides are TGTGCCAGCAGCCCCCGGGACTATTTCACCGGGGAGCTGTTTTTT.